These 20 T cell receptor beta chains came from one sample sequenced in a study of Graves' ophthalmopathy and Graves' hyperthyroidism. Using RNA transcripts, the TCR beta CDR3 regions were amplified. Following a first-round RT-PCR that used HTBI primers, a second-round multiplex PCR was carried out. TCRdb reprocessed the multiplex PCR reads with MiXCR, giving one entry per CDR3 protein. The sample shows hundreds of thousands of distinct CDR3 sequences, 45% of them seen only once. Sequences were obtained from peripheral blood. The receptors originated from an adult man with Graves' ophthalmopathy.

The V gene is TRBV5-1, the J gene TRBJ1-1; 9 nucleotides align to TRBD1. Trimming removed 4 bases from V and 1 base from J; junction bases left unmatched: 5. The CDR3 sequence is 15 residues long. In germline, CDR1 is SGHRS, CDR2 YFSETQ. The CDR3 bases are TGCGCCAGCAGCGGAGCACAGGGGGCGAACACTGAAGCTTTCTTT. As protein: CASSGAQGANTEAFF.

This chain links TRBV5-8 with TRBJ2-2, with 8 bases matching TRBD1. Germline V lookup: CDR1 SGHTS, CDR2 YDEGEE. The V gene end was trimmed by 4 bases and the J gene end by 5 bases; junction bases not matched to a gene: 7. This CDR3 contains 15 residues. The CDR3 coding sequence is TGTGCCAGCAGCCTGTCCCGGGACAGGACCGGGGAGCTGTTTTTT. Translated: CASSLSRDRTGELFF.

This clonotype occurred a few times. The chain uses TRBV9 and TRBJ1-1; D not certain. CDR1 and CDR2 (germline): SGDLS, YYNGEE. CDR3 length: 11 residues. The V and J ends lost 4 bases and 8 bases respectively, with 9 bases between them. DNA for the CDR3: TGTGCCAGCAGCCGTTTATCAGAAGCTTTCTTT. Its protein product is CASSRLSEAFF.

In its sample, this clonotype was seen a few times. This clone may be a read error of a much larger clone one base away. This chain uses TRBV10-3 with TRBJ2-7, with D perhaps matching TRBD1 or TRBD2 (6 bases each). CDR1 and CDR2 (germline): ENHRY, SYGVKD. V lost 3 bases to trimming and J lost 0 bases, with 12 bases between them. The CDR3 has 15 amino acids. The CDR3 DNA sequence: TGTGCCATCAGTGAAGGAGGGGGGAACTCCTACGAGCAGTACTTC. This translates into CAISEGGGNSYEQYF.

V is TRBV9 and J is TRBJ1-2; D perhaps matches TRBD1 (5 bases). In germline, CDR1 is SGDLS, CDR2 YYNGEE. V shed 0 bases and J shed 6 bases, with 18 bases lying between them. The length of the CDR3 is 16 residues. The CDR3 reads CASSVATVGGGNGYTF. The CDR3, as DNA: TGTGCCAGCAGCGTAGCTACGGTCGGGGGAGGTAATGGCTACACCTTC. Together with reference TRBV9 and TRBJ1-2, the CDR3 gives the full variable domain: DSGVTQTPKHLITATGQRVTLRCSPRSGDLSVYWYQQSLDQGLQFLIQYYNGEERAKGNILERFSAQQFPDLHSELNLSSLELGDSALYFCASSVATVGGGNGYTFGSGTRLTVV.

Details on this clonotype: The junction departs from the called germline gene at one end, perhaps through a read error. J is TRBJ1-1 and V is TRBV7-3; 7 bases line up with TRBD1. This CDR3 is built from 16 residues. Germline CDR1 is SGHTA and CDR2 is FQGTGA. The CDR3 is CACSSAGGRVNTEAFF. The DNA for the CDR3 is TGTGCCTGCAGCTCGGCAGGGGGAAGGGTGAACACTGAAGCTTTCTTT.

This clonotype appeared a few times. V and J are TRBV29-1 and TRBJ2-7; D is possibly TRBD1 or TRBD2 (5 bases each). There are 11 residues in the CDR3. Trimming removed 6 bases from V and 4 bases from J, with 10 bases in between. CDR1 is SQVTM and CDR2 is ANQGSEA in the germline V gene. CDR3 region: CSVGDVYEQYF. The CDR3 DNA is TGCAGCGTCGGGGACGTTTACGAGCAGTACTTC.

This chain joins TRBV7-3 and TRBJ2-5, with 9 bases identical to TRBD1. The CDR3 length is 16 residues. CDR1 and CDR2 from the germline V gene are SGHTA and FQGTGA. V shed 3 bases and J 5 bases; nucleotides not matched to a gene: 10. In nucleotides, the CDR3 is TGTGCCAGCAGCTTTATTGGACAGGGGACTTGGGAGACCCAGTACTTC. The encoded protein is CASSFIGQGTWETQYF.

This clonotype occurred a few times. The J gene is TRBJ1-4, the V gene TRBV19; D is uncertain. The V end was cut by 6 bases, the J end by 4 bases, with 3 bases between. The CDR3 loop spans 11 amino acids. Germline CDR1 and CDR2: LNHDA and SQIVND (reference sequence). CDR3 nucleotides: TGTGCCAGTAGGCTTAATGAAAAACTGTTTTTT. Its translation is CASRLNEKLFF.

This clonotype was seen a handful of times. The genes are TRBV19 and TRBJ1-5; no definite D call. V was clipped by 1 base and J by 4 bases, with 11 bases between them. Germline V CDR1 and CDR2: LNHDA, SQIVND (reference sequence). The CDR3 is made up of 15 amino acids. The CDR3 spells CASSIVRSANQPQHF. As DNA, the CDR3 is TGTGCCAGTAGTATAGTCCGATCCGCTAATCAGCCCCAGCATTTT. The full variable domain, in which reference TRBV19 and TRBJ1-5 provide the parts outside the CDR3, is DGGITQSPKYLFRKEGQNVTLSCEQNLNHDAMYWYRQDPGQGLRLIYYSQIVNDFQKGDIAEGYSVSREKKESFPLTVTSAQKNPTAFYLCASSIVRSANQPQHFGDGTRLSIL.

A few counts support this clonotype. This chain connects TRBV15 to TRBJ2-5, with TRBD2 matching 8 bases. The CDR3 is 15 amino acids. In germline, CDR1 is LNHNV, CDR2 YYDKDF (reference sequence). Unmatched junction bases numbered 3, after V lost 1 base and J lost 2 bases. The CDR3 coding sequence is TGTGCCACCAGCAGAGTGGCTAGCGGGCAAGAGACCCAGTACTTC. This encodes CATSRVASGQETQYF. Supplemented by reference TRBV15 and TRBJ2-5, the full variable domain reads DAMVIQNPRYQVTQFGKPVTLSCSQTLNHNVMYWYQQKSSQAPKLLFHYYDKDFNNEADTPDNFQSRRPNTSFCFLDIRSPGLGDTAMYLCATSRVASGQETQYFGPGTRLLVL.

In its sample, this clonotype was seen a few times. CDR3 in amino acids: CASHPLGDNYGYTF. DNA of the CDR3: TGTGCCTCTCATCCATTGGGGGACAACTATGGCTACACCTTC. This rearrangement joins TRBV27 to TRBJ1-2; weak D call: TRBD1 (5 bases). V lost 11 bases to trimming and J lost 2 bases, with 18 bases between them. The CDR3 has 14 residues. CDR1 is MNHEY and CDR2 is SMNVEV in the germline V gene (reference sequence).

A few counts support this clonotype. The J gene is TRBJ1-6, the V gene TRBV5-4; the match to TRBD1 covers 7 bases. V was pared by 3 bases and J by 10 bases, with 7 bases of the junction left unmatched. In germline, CDR1 is SGHNT, CDR2 YYREEE (reference sequence). The CDR3 is 14 amino acids. The CDR3 bases are TGTGCCAGCAGCTCGAAGACAGGGAGCTCACCCCTCCACTTT. It is translated as CASSSKTGSSPLHF.

This clonotype appeared a few times. This chain connects TRBV20-1 to TRBJ2-2; 12 bases fit TRBD2. Germline V gene data show CDR1 as DFQATT and CDR2 as SNEGSKA (reference sequence). This CDR3 spans 16 amino acids. The junction had 9 bases not matched to a gene; V was cut back by 6 bases and J by 4 bases. CDR3: CSALLAGGHRTGELFF. CDR3 coding DNA: TGCAGTGCCCTTCTAGCGGGAGGGCACCGCACCGGGGAGCTGTTTTTT.

The table lists this clonotype with a few counts. This rearrangement joins TRBV4-1 to TRBJ1-5, with unresolved D. Per the germline V gene, CDR1 is MGHRA and CDR2 is YSYEKL. The CDR3 runs to 17 residues. V was cut by 0 bases and J by 0 bases, with 12 bases left in between. The CDR3 spells CASSQEVSVGSNQPQHF. The CDR3, as DNA: TGCGCCAGCAGCCAAGAGGTCTCGGTGGGTAGCAATCAGCCCCAGCATTTT.

This clonotype was seen a handful of times. V and J are TRBV28 and TRBJ2-5, with a tentative D call TRBD1 (6 bases). V lost 4 bases and J lost 1, with 10 bases in between. The CDR3 is 14 residues long. Per germline, CDR1 MDHEN and CDR2 SYDVKM. The CDR3 spells CASSSQGIQETQYF. CDR3 bases: TGTGCCAGCAGTTCCCAGGGGATCCAAGAGACCCAGTACTTC.

This clonotype was observed a few times. V is TRBV15 and J is TRBJ2-7; 10 bases are a match to TRBD1. Trimming took 5 bases from V and 0 from J; bases not matched to a gene: 4. Germline assignment: CDR1 LNHNV and CDR2 YYDKDF (reference sequence). This CDR3 contains 15 residues. The CDR3 DNA reads as TGTGCCACCAGCTGGAGGGACAGGGGCTCCTACGAGCAGTACTTC. Translated: CATSWRDRGSYEQYF.

V gene TRBV7-6 combines with J gene TRBJ2-3; the D gene is possibly TRBD1 (5 bases). V lost 1 base, J lost 7 bases, and 12 bases lay in between. Germline CDR1 and CDR2: SGHVS and FNYEAQ. The CDR3 totals 14 residues. The CDR3 here is CASSLERAGNTQYF. As DNA, the CDR3 is TGTGCCAGCAGCTTAGAGCGTGCAGGGAATACGCAGTATTTT.

This chain connects TRBV5-1 to TRBJ2-7; 9 bases match TRBD2. The CDR3 covers 15 residues. Germline V CDR1 and CDR2: SGHRS, YFSETQ. V lost 6 bases, J lost 3 bases, and 10 bases stayed unmatched. The CDR3 region has the DNA TGCGCCAGCAAGGGAAGCGGGAGGTTGGGCTACGAGCAGTACTTC. Its translation is CASKGSGRLGYEQYF.

The chain links TRBV29-1 to TRBJ2-7; 12 nucleotides match TRBD1. Looked up from germline, CDR1 is SQVTM and CDR2 is ANQGSEA. The CDR3 loop spans 14 amino acids. The V segment lost 5 bases and the J segment 5 bases; nucleotides outside the gene matches: 7. CDR3 DNA sequence: TGCAGCGTTCCCGGGACAGGGGGCTTCGACGAGCAGTACTTC. Translation gives CSVPGTGGFDEQYF.